The 25 T cell receptor beta chains given below trace back to one sample, sequenced in a study of cytomegalovirus exposure and HLA in healthy donors. TCRdb's copy holds only in-frame clones and misses some; the assay was immunoSEQ multiplex PCR. The sample carries 120,000 to 150,000 clones, over 80% recorded once. The sequenced sample consisted of PBMCs. All receptors come from a man between 18 and 35 years old in good health and CMV-seropositive.

The chain is built from TRBV4-1 and TRBJ2-7; D is perhaps TRBD1 (6 bases). Trimming stripped 3 bases from V and 5 bases from J, with 14 bases between. The CDR3 is made up of 14 amino acids. Germline lookup yields CDR1 MGHRA and CDR2 YSYEKL. This CDR3 is CASSQLQGNDEQYF. CDR3 nucleotides: TGCGCCAGCAGCCAGCTACAGGGTAACGACGAGCAGTACTTC.

There are a few counts of this clone. The rearrangement uses TRBV7-9 and TRBJ2-3; 7 nucleotides align to TRBD2. With 4 bases clipped from V and 0 bases from J, the junction kept 4 bases outside the gene matches. Germline V gene sequence: CDR1 SEHNR, CDR2 FQNEAQ (reference sequence). The CDR3 consists of 15 residues. DNA for the CDR3: TGTGCCAGCAGCTACGGGGGAGGGAGCACAGATACGCAGTATTTT. It yields the protein CASSYGGGSTDTQYF.

The chain uses TRBV5-1 and TRBJ2-7; D is undetermined. Germline loops: CDR1 SGHRS, CDR2 YFSETQ. Trimming took off 1 base at V and 0 bases at J, with 5 bases between the two ends. The CDR3 sequence is 13 residues long. The CDR3 here is CASSLPNSYEQYF. In DNA, the CDR3 is TGCGCCAGCAGCTTGCCCAACTCCTACGAGCAGTACTTC.

This clone has a single count. Here the CDR3 reads CASGEGLAGVEEQFF. The CDR3 DNA sequence: TGCGCCAGCGGGGAAGGACTAGCGGGAGTTGAGGAGCAGTTCTTC. The V call is TRBV4-1, the J call TRBJ2-1, with 13 bases fitting TRBD2. Looked up from germline, CDR1 is MGHRA and CDR2 is YSYEKL. CDR3 length: 15 residues. Unmatched junction bases numbered 11, after V lost 8 bases and J lost 10 bases.

The chain employs TRBV15 and TRBJ2-1; 8 positions agree with TRBD2. V lost 0 bases to trimming and J lost 8 bases; unmatched junction nucleotides: 9. The CDR3 is 16 residues long. CDR1 and CDR2 (germline): LNHNV, YYDKDF (reference sequence). CDR3 nucleotides: TGTGCCACCAGCAGAGAAAGGACTAGCCCGAGGGATGAGCAGTTCTTC. This sequence encodes CATSRERTSPRDEQFF.

The V and J genes are TRBV4-1 and TRBJ1-5; D is possibly TRBD1 (6 bases). The CDR3 is made up of 15 amino acids. V lost 1 base and J 0 bases, leaving 7 bases between the germline ends. Germline CDR1 and CDR2: MGHRA and YSYEKL. CDR3: CASSQAGDSNQPQHF. CDR3 nucleotides: TGCGCCAGCAGCCAAGCAGGGGATAGCAATCAGCCCCAGCATTTT.

The DNA for the CDR3 is TGCGCCAGCAGCTCACCCGGCACAGCCCACTCCTACGAGCAGTACTTC. Translation: CASSSPGTAHSYEQYF. The V call is TRBV5-1, the J call TRBJ2-7; D is unresolved. V gave up 3 bases and J gave up 0 bases, with 16 bases separating them. Per the germline V gene, CDR1 is SGHRS and CDR2 is YFSETQ. This CDR3 has 16 amino acids.

The rearrangement joins TRBV7-9 to TRBJ2-7; 8 nucleotides match TRBD1. Germline CDR1 is SEHNR and CDR2 is FQNEAQ (reference sequence). This CDR3 contains 14 residues. The V gene end was trimmed by 5 bases and the J gene end by 4 bases; junction bases not matched to a gene: 7. The CDR3 protein is CASSTGDRIYEQYF. CDR3 DNA: TGTGCCAGCAGCACCGGGGACAGGATATACGAGCAGTACTTC.

The chain combines TRBV10-3 with TRBJ2-7, with 7 nucleotides matching TRBD1. This CDR3 has 15 residues. Losses at the gene ends were 1 base for V and 7 bases for J; bases not matched to a gene: 10. The germline CDR1 and CDR2 sequences are ENHRY and SYGVKD. CDR3 sequence: CAISEFGTDRGEQYF. DNA of the CDR3: TGTGCCATCAGTGAGTTCGGGACAGATCGCGGGGAGCAGTACTTC.

The rearrangement uses TRBV11-1 and TRBJ2-2; TRBD1 might be the D (6 bases). V dropped 2 bases and J dropped 3 bases, with 7 bases sitting between them. The germline V gene has CDR1 SGHAT and CDR2 FQDESV (reference sequence). The CDR3 runs to 14 residues. CDR3 loop: CASSLNRDTGELFF. Here the CDR3 DNA reads TGTGCCAGCAGCTTAAACAGGGACACCGGGGAGCTGTTTTTT.

The chain has TRBV2 and TRBJ1-5; D gene ambiguous. The CDR3 loop spans 14 amino acids. Trimming stripped 5 bases from V and 5 bases from J, with 13 bases between. Germline V gene data show CDR1 as SNHLY and CDR2 as FYNNEI. CDR3 bases: TGTGCCAGCAGTTTAGACACAAGTTATCAGCCCCAGCATTTT. Protein product: CASSLDTSYQPQHF. The full variable domain, its missing parts supplied by reference TRBV2 and TRBJ1-5, is EPEVTQTPSHQVTQMGQEVILRCVPISNHLYFYWYRQILGQKVEFLVSFYNNEISEKSEIFDDQFSVERPDGSNFTLKIRSTKLEDSAMYFCASSLDTSYQPQHFGDGTRLSIL.

The chain joins TRBV7-9 to TRBJ1-4, with 8 bases aligning to TRBD1. Germline trimming cut 4 bases from V and 5 bases from J; bases unmatched to any gene: 6. This CDR3 spans 15 amino acids. The germline V gene encodes CDR1 SEHNR and CDR2 FQNEAQ (reference sequence). For the CDR3, the DNA is TGTGCCAGCAGCTCGCGACAGGGGCTCAATGAAAAACTGTTTTTT. Translating gives CASSSRQGLNEKLFF.

This clone occurred once. The rearrangement links TRBV2 to TRBJ2-7, with D unresolved. CDR1 is SNHLY and CDR2 is FYNNEI in the germline V gene. V gave up 7 bases and J gave up 2 bases, with 12 bases separating them. The CDR3 spans 13 residues. The CDR3 here is CASNVTPTYEQYF. The DNA of the CDR3 is TGTGCCAGCAATGTGACACCCACCTACGAGCAGTACTTC. Full variable domain (remainder filled in from reference TRBV2 and TRBJ2-7): EPEVTQTPSHQVTQMGQEVILRCVPISNHLYFYWYRQILGQKVEFLVSFYNNEISEKSEIFDDQFSVERPDGSNFTLKIRSTKLEDSAMYFCASNVTPTYEQYFGPGTRLTVT.

The J gene is TRBJ2-1, the V gene TRBV2; 11 bases match TRBD2. Germline assignment: CDR1 SNHLY and CDR2 FYNNEI. V trimming: 6 bases; J trimming: 4 bases; junction bases outside the gene matches: 5. The length of the CDR3 is 15 residues. The CDR3 DNA is TGTGCCAGCAGGAGGACTAGCGGGTTGTACAATGAGCAGTTCTTC. Its protein product is CASRRTSGLYNEQFF.

The rearrangement joins TRBV5-4 to TRBJ1-5; 7 bases are shared with TRBD1. V was pared by 4 bases and J by 9 bases, with 10 bases of the junction left unmatched. This CDR3 spans 14 amino acids. Germline values: CDR1 SGHNT, CDR2 YYREEE (reference sequence). CDR3 coding DNA: TGTGCCAGCAGCCTGTGGGGTAGGACAGGGCCCCAGCATTTT. It is translated as CASSLWGRTGPQHF.

V gene TRBV5-1 combines with J gene TRBJ2-7; no firm D call. Between the trimmed V and J ends, which lost 0 bases and 6 bases, there was a span of 13 bases. From germline, CDR1 is SGHRS and CDR2 YFSETQ. The CDR3 is made up of 14 amino acids. CDR3 nucleotide sequence: TGCGCCAGCAGCTTGGTTCTAGAAATAGGCGAGCAGTACTTC. Amino acid sequence: CASSLVLEIGEQYF.

CDR3 loop: CASSIRGEEKLFF. The CDR3 DNA sequence: TGTGCCAGCAGCATCCGCGGGGAGGAAAAACTGTTTTTT. This chain links TRBV28 with TRBJ1-4; D is unresolved. Germline values: CDR1 MDHEN, CDR2 SYDVKM. The CDR3 runs to 13 residues. V was trimmed by 6 bases and J by 8 bases, leaving 13 bases between them.

J is TRBJ1-6 and V is TRBV9, with D hard to call. Between the trimmed V and J ends, which lost 0 bases and 6 bases, there was a span of 13 bases. Per the germline V gene, CDR1 is SGDLS and CDR2 is YYNGEE. This CDR3 spans 16 amino acids. DNA of the CDR3: TGTGCCAGCAGCGTAGAAGCCGACATGTCTAATTCACCCCTCCACTTT. This translates into CASSVEADMSNSPLHF.

Written as DNA, the CDR3 is TGTGCCAGCAGCTTTATTTCGAAGGGGGACGGGGAGACCCAGTACTTC. Translation gives CASSFISKGDGETQYF. The chain is built from TRBV5-6 and TRBJ2-5, with D possibly matching TRBD1 (6 bases). Germline-derived CDR1 and CDR2 are SGHDT and YYEEEE. Between the trimmed V and J ends, which lost 2 bases and 5 bases, there was a span of 19 bases. This CDR3 comprises 16 residues.

The CDR3 DNA is TGCAGCGTTGAAGGGACTAGCGGGGGACCTGGAGAGACCCAGTACTTC. Amino acid sequence: CSVEGTSGGPGETQYF. This chain connects TRBV29-1 to TRBJ2-5; 13 bases agree with TRBD2. With V trimmed by 1 base and J by 4 bases, 6 bases remained unmatched. CDR1 and CDR2 from the germline V gene are SQVTM and ANQGSEA. The CDR3 length is 16 residues.

The V gene is TRBV9, the J gene TRBJ1-1; D gene ambiguous. The germline V gene encodes CDR1 SGDLS and CDR2 YYNGEE. The length of the CDR3 is 14 residues. The V end lost 2 bases, the J end lost 3 bases, and 11 bases lay between the germline ends. The CDR3 DNA reads as TGTGCCAGCAGCGTCGGGGATTCCCACACTGAAGCTTTCTTT. Its translation is CASSVGDSHTEAFF.

The rearrangement joins TRBV6-5 to TRBJ1-2; perhaps TRBD1 as D (5 bases). The V gene's germline CDR1 is MNHEY and CDR2 SVGAGI. Trimming removed 2 bases at V and 8 bases at J, with 18 bases between. This CDR3 is 15 amino acids long. CDR3: CASSYQQAPVWGYTF. The CDR3 coding sequence is TGTGCCAGCAGTTACCAACAGGCCCCAGTCTGGGGCTACACCTTC.

CDR3 residues: CAISEPQNTIYF. The CDR3 nucleotides read TGTGCCATCAGTGAGCCCCAAAACACCATATATTTT. The chain is built from TRBV10-3 and TRBJ1-3, with D unresolved. V was shortened by 2 bases and J by 6 bases, with 5 bases between the two germline ends. Germline V gene lookup returns CDR1 ENHRY and CDR2 SYGVKD. The CDR3 length is 12 residues.

V gene TRBV27 combines with J gene TRBJ1-1; D remains unclear. The length of the CDR3 is 11 residues. CDR1 and CDR2 from the germline V gene are MNHEY and SMNVEV (reference sequence). Trimming shortened V by 8 bases and J by 4 bases, and 8 bases separated the two germline ends. Written as DNA, the CDR3 is TGTGCCAGCTATTCGAGCACTGAAGCTTTCTTT. Protein sequence: CASYSSTEAFF.

The gene calls are TRBV15 and TRBJ2-5; weak D call: TRBD1 (5 bases). The germline V gene has CDR1 LNHNV and CDR2 YYDKDF (reference sequence). The V end was cut by 9 bases, the J end by 0 bases, with 14 bases between. The CDR3 has 14 residues. As DNA, the CDR3 is TGTGCCACTACGACAGAGGATAACCAAGAGACCCAGTACTTC. This translates into CATTTEDNQETQYF.